These 18 T cell receptor beta chains were all obtained from the same sample, sequenced in a study of blood T cell repertoires in COVID-19. The table came from immunoSEQ multiplex PCR; TCRdb's copy has only in-frame clones and leaves some out. The repertoire includes about 230,000 clones, approximately 84% of them detected once, and more than 9% sits in the top ten. Specimen: peripheral blood. These receptors all come from a man aged 50-60 years with COVID-19, enrolled during active disease.

This chain links TRBV18 with TRBJ2-2; no reliable D call. Germline CDR1 reads KGHSH; CDR2 reads LQKENI. This CDR3 region has 13 residues. Trimming stripped 4 bases from V and 6 bases from J, with 9 bases between. The CDR3 spells CASSLASPGELFF. The CDR3 coding sequence is TGTGCCAGCTCACTTGCTAGTCCCGGGGAGCTGTTTTTT. Full variable domain (remainder filled in from reference TRBV18 and TRBJ2-2): NAGVMQNPRHLVRRRGQEARLRCSPMKGHSHVYWYRQLPEEGLKFMVYLQKENIIDESGMPKERFSAEFPKEGPSILRIQQVVRGDSAAYFCASSLASPGELFFGEGSRLTVL.

The chain recombines TRBV29-1 with TRBJ2-1; 9 nucleotides line up with TRBD2. Trimming cost V 3 bases and J 4 bases; bases outside gene matches: 7. This CDR3 comprises 15 residues. CDR1 and CDR2 from the germline V gene are SQVTM and ANQGSEA. CDR3 sequence: CSVDLAGGSYNEQFF. The CDR3 region has the DNA TGCAGCGTTGATCTGGCGGGAGGGAGTTACAATGAGCAGTTCTTC.

This chain joins TRBV5-4 and TRBJ2-1; D gene uncertain. This CDR3 is 14 amino acids long. The germline V gene has CDR1 SGHNT and CDR2 YYREEE (reference sequence). The V gene lost 0 bases and the J gene lost 3 bases, with 7 bases spanning the gap. CDR3 coding DNA: TGTGCCAGCAGCTTGGCTACAGACTACAATGAGCAGTTCTTC. Its protein product is CASSLATDYNEQFF. Supplemented by reference TRBV5-4 and TRBJ2-1, the full variable domain reads ETGVTQSPTHLIKTRGQQVTLRCSSQSGHNTVSWYQQALGQGPQFIFQYYREEENGRGNFPPRFSGLQFPNYSSELNVNALELDDSALYLCASSLATDYNEQFFGPGTRLTVL.

This rearrangement joins TRBV2 to TRBJ1-5; TRBD1 agrees at 12 bases. Germline loops: CDR1 SNHLY, CDR2 FYNNEI. The CDR3 consists of 15 residues. V lost 6 bases and J lost 7; bases outside the gene matches: 7. The CDR3 sequence: CASRGTGGSLQPQHF. In nucleotides, the CDR3 is TGTGCCAGCAGGGGGACAGGGGGCTCTCTCCAGCCCCAGCATTTT.

The chain carries TRBV10-2 and TRBJ2-7; 13 bases are a match to TRBD2. After removal of 5 bases from V and 2 bases from J, the junction contained 3 bases not matched to a gene. The germline V gene encodes CDR1 WSHSY and CDR2 SAAADI. The CDR3 extends over 15 amino acids. CDR3 amino acids: CASSSGLAGPYEQYF. DNA of the CDR3: TGCGCCAGCAGTTCGGGACTAGCGGGACCCTACGAGCAGTACTTC.

In this sample, this clone turned up once. The chain has TRBV4-3 and TRBJ2-3, with 11 positions matching TRBD2. This CDR3 has 16 amino acids. The V gene's germline CDR1 is LGHNA and CDR2 YSLEER. V lost 3 bases and J lost 5; bases outside the gene matches: 7. The CDR3 sequence is CASSQSIAGGRDTQYF. DNA of the CDR3: TGCGCCAGCAGCCAGTCCATAGCGGGGGGGAGAGATACGCAGTATTTT.

The rearrangement uses TRBV25-1 and TRBJ2-3; TRBD1 agrees at 10 bases. There are 16 residues in the CDR3. V dropped 5 bases and J dropped 5; count of bases not matched to a gene: 10. Germline CDR1 MGHDK, CDR2 SYGVNS. Here the CDR3 reads CASSYPGQGSLDTQYF. The CDR3 DNA sequence: TGTGCCAGCAGTTATCCGGGACAGGGGTCATTAGATACGCAGTATTTT.

This clone has only a few counts. The chain links TRBV12-3 or TRBV12-4 to TRBJ1-1; TRBD1 might be the D (5 bases). There are 13 residues in the CDR3. The ends were cut back, 6 bases at V and 3 bases at J, with 11 bases in the middle. The CDR3 DNA reads as TGTGCCAGCAGACCCAGGGAACACACTGAAGCTTTCTTT. Its protein product is CASRPREHTEAFF.

The CDR3 DNA sequence: TGTGCCAGCAGCGTAAGTAGCGGTCGCACCGGGGAGCTGTTTTTT. Protein: CASSVSSGRTGELFF. The chain employs TRBV9 and TRBJ2-2; D perhaps matches TRBD2 (6 bases). Germline assignment: CDR1 SGDLS and CDR2 YYNGEE. This CDR3 is built from 15 residues. The ends were cut back, 1 base at V and 4 bases at J, with 11 bases in the middle.

The V call is TRBV2, the J call TRBJ1-3, with 7 bases matching TRBD1. The CDR3 loop spans 14 amino acids. V lost 7 bases, J lost 2 bases, and 5 bases stayed unmatched. Germline values: CDR1 SNHLY, CDR2 FYNNEI. The CDR3 DNA follows: TGTGCCAGCAAGGACACAGGGGCTGGAAACACCATATATTTT. It codes for CASKDTGAGNTIYF.

Worth noting for this clone: A much larger clone is a single base away; this may be a read error. The sample has other DNA sequences that encode this CDR3 too. The J gene is TRBJ2-2, the V gene TRBV6-5; 8 bases agree with TRBD2. The CDR3 covers 15 residues. Losses at the gene ends were 5 bases for V and 2 bases for J; bases not matched to a gene: 4. CDR1 is MNHEY and CDR2 is SVGAGI in the germline V gene. The CDR3 protein is CASSPTSVNTGELFF. The CDR3 region has the DNA TGTGCCAGCAGTCCGACTAGCGTCAACACCGGGGAGCTGTTTTTT.

The CDR3 DNA sequence: TGTGCCAGCAGTTTACAAGCGGGAGATTACGAGCAGTACTTC. Translated, it gives CASSLQAGDYEQYF. V is TRBV27 and J is TRBJ2-7; 8 positions match TRBD2. The V segment lost 2 bases and the J segment 4 bases; nucleotides outside the gene matches: 4. Per germline, CDR1 MNHEY and CDR2 SMNVEV (reference sequence). The CDR3 spans 14 residues.

This chain joins TRBV24-1 and TRBJ2-1; tentative D call: TRBD2 (6 bases). Germline-derived CDR1 and CDR2 are KGHDR and SFDVKD. The germline V and J ends were trimmed by 9 bases and 9 bases, with 23 bases remaining between them. The CDR3 contains 15 residues. The CDR3 spells CATSRPLGGRSEQFF. CDR3 DNA: TGTGCCACCTCGCGGCCCCTCGGAGGGAGATCTGAGCAGTTCTTC.

The chain carries TRBV6-5 and TRBJ2-2, with 8 bases fitting TRBD2. Germline values: CDR1 MNHEY, CDR2 SVGAGI. The CDR3 runs 12 residues. CDR3 in amino acids: CDPGLVFRELFF. In DNA form, the CDR3 reads TGTGACCCGGGACTAGTGTTTCGGGAGCTGTTTTTT.

The chain employs TRBV2 and TRBJ1-3; 7 nucleotides line up with TRBD1. The CDR3 is 15 amino acids. The J segment lost 2 bases and the V segment lost 3 bases, leaving 4 bases of the junction unmatched. Germline V gene lookup returns CDR1 SNHLY and CDR2 FYNNEI. CDR3 DNA sequence: TGTGCCAGCAGTGACCCAGGGACAGCTGGAAACACCATATATTTT. It yields the protein CASSDPGTAGNTIYF.

The genes are TRBV18 and TRBJ1-3; 7 bases agree with TRBD1. This CDR3 region has 16 residues. With V trimmed by 6 bases and J by 0 bases, 8 bases remained unmatched. Germline V lookup: CDR1 KGHSH, CDR2 LQKENI. CDR3 loop: CASSPRDRISGNTIYF. CDR3 DNA: TGTGCCAGCTCGCCGCGGGACAGAATCTCTGGAAACACCATATATTTT.

This CDR3 is CASSPDSTTTNEKLFF. The DNA for the CDR3 is TGTGCCAGCAGCCCCGACAGTACTACAACTAATGAAAAACTGTTTTTT. The V gene is TRBV5-4, the J gene TRBJ1-4, with a tentative D call TRBD1 (5 bases). Germline-derived CDR1 and CDR2 are SGHNT and YYREEE (reference sequence). The ends were cut back, 4 bases at V and 0 bases at J, with 13 bases in the middle. The CDR3 runs to 16 residues.

The CDR3 DNA reads TGTGCCAGCAGAATAGGACAGGGAGGGTTCACTGAAGCTTTCTTT. Its protein product is CASRIGQGGFTEAFF. The chain links TRBV28 to TRBJ1-1; 8 bases line up with TRBD1. This CDR3 contains 15 residues. Germline CDR1 reads MDHEN; CDR2 reads SYDVKM. The J segment lost 4 bases and the V segment lost 6 bases, leaving 10 bases of the junction unmatched.